Shown below are 9 T cell receptor beta chains from a single sample sequenced in a study of siplizumab effects on memory and regulatory T cells. Produced via immunoSEQ multiplex PCR; TCRdb's table is partial and in-frame only. This sample has about 69,000 clones, with approximately 88% found just once. Sequencing was performed on Tregs sorted from blood. The receptors stem from a human donor in good health.

This sequence joins TRBV7-2 and TRBJ2-7; D gene ambiguous. V was cut by 3 bases and J by 1 base, with 16 bases left in between. This CDR3 comprises 16 residues. Germline CDR1 SGHTA, CDR2 FQGNSA. The CDR3 sequence is CASSFFRAANSYEQYF. Written as DNA, the CDR3 is TGTGCCAGCAGCTTTTTTAGAGCAGCCAATTCCTACGAGCAGTACTTC.

The chain recombines TRBV7-9 with TRBJ1-2; D gene ambiguous. Per germline, CDR1 SEHNR and CDR2 FQNEAQ (reference sequence). Trimming cost V 6 bases and J 7 bases, with 18 bases left between them. This CDR3 is 14 amino acids long. This chain's CDR3 is CASRALAQTGGYTF. The CDR3 nucleotides read TGTGCCAGCAGGGCCCTTGCTCAGACGGGTGGCTACACCTTC.

CDR3 protein: CASNPQGLQPQHF. The CDR3 DNA reads TGTGCCAGTAACCCACAGGGTCTTCAGCCCCAGCATTTT. The J gene is TRBJ1-5, the V gene TRBV19; tentative D call: TRBD1 (6 bases). The CDR3 length is 13 residues. Germline CDR1 is LNHDA and CDR2 is SQIVND (reference sequence). The ends were cut back, 7 bases at V and 6 bases at J, with 13 bases in the middle.

The chain employs TRBV6-5 and TRBJ1-2; 7 bases map to TRBD1. V trimming: 4 bases; J trimming: 4 bases; junction bases outside the gene matches: 6. CDR3 size: 14 residues. Per germline, CDR1 MNHEY and CDR2 SVGAGI. CDR3 sequence reads: CASSFDRVAYGYTF. Here the CDR3 DNA reads TGTGCCAGCAGTTTCGACAGGGTAGCCTATGGCTACACCTTC.

This chain joins TRBV18 and TRBJ2-7, with D possibly matching TRBD2 (6 bases). The V gene lost 3 bases and the J gene lost 2 bases, with 17 bases spanning the gap. The CDR3 is 16 residues long. Germline values: CDR1 KGHSH, CDR2 LQKENI. CDR3 region: CASSPRSGGDPYEQYF. In DNA form, the CDR3 reads TGTGCCAGCTCACCGAGGAGTGGAGGGGACCCCTACGAGCAGTACTTC.

This clone was recorded once. This chain connects TRBV6-5 to TRBJ1-5; D is uncertain. V lost 5 bases to trimming and J lost 3 bases, with 8 bases between them. The CDR3 has 13 amino acids. Germline loops: CDR1 MNHEY, CDR2 SVGAGI. CDR3 sequence reads: CASSRTSNQPQHF. DNA of the CDR3: TGTGCCAGCAGTCGGACTTCCAATCAGCCCCAGCATTTT.

The chain couples TRBV11-2 to TRBJ2-1; tentative D call: TRBD1 (6 bases). V shed 5 bases and J shed 7 bases, with 15 bases lying between them. This CDR3 comprises 14 residues. CDR1 is SGHAT, CDR2 FQNNGV, per germline. The CDR3 DNA reads as TGTGCCAGCAGCCTCCAACAGGGATGGAATGAGCAGTTCTTC. This gives the protein CASSLQQGWNEQFF. The full variable domain, with the rest looked up from reference TRBV11-2 and TRBJ2-1, is EAGVAQSPRYKIIEKRQSVAFWCNPISGHATLYWYQQILGQGPKLLIQFQNNGVVDDSQLPKDRFSAERLKGVDSTLKIQPAKLEDSAVYLCASSLQQGWNEQFFGPGTRLTVL.

This rearrangement joins TRBV5-6 to TRBJ2-7; no clear D. Germline V gene data show CDR1 as SGHDT and CDR2 as YYEEEE. V dropped 2 bases and J dropped 3 bases, with 9 bases sitting between them. This CDR3 has 13 amino acids. CDR3 nucleotide sequence: TGTGCCAGCAGCTTCCGGCCGGTCTACGAGCAGTACTTC. This gives the protein CASSFRPVYEQYF.

In its sample, this clone was seen a few times. V and J are TRBV7-2 and TRBJ1-2; TRBD1 is a possible D gene (5 bases). The germline V gene has CDR1 SGHTA and CDR2 FQGNSA. Trimming left V 5 bases short and J 8 bases short, with 9 bases between. This CDR3 region has 11 residues. CDR3 sequence reads: CASSTRGGYTF. CDR3 DNA: TGTGCCAGCAGCACAAGGGGAGGCTACACCTTC.